These 4 T cell receptor beta chains were sequenced from one sample in a study of metastatic and nonmetastatic thyroid tumors. TCRdb re-called the PCR reads with MiXCR. The sample lists about 19,000 clones; 25% to 30% were seen once. All patients were untreated before thyroid surgery. The sequencing input was blood. Receptors were obtained from a male donor with papillary thyroid cancer or a benign thyroid nodule (not recorded which). Some clones in this sample may be carry-over from other donors' samples.

The table lists this clone with many counts. The chain employs TRBV7-9 and TRBJ1-3; D is unclear. CDR1 and CDR2 (germline): SEHNR, FQNEAQ (reference sequence). Trimming shortened V by 1 base and J by 0 bases, and 13 bases separated the two germline ends. The CDR3 runs to 17 residues. The CDR3 coding sequence is TGTGCCAGCAGCTTAGGCCTGGCCGTGAGCTCTGGAAACACCATATATTTT. Translation: CASSLGLAVSSGNTIYF.

This clone rates as medium-sized. The genes are TRBV5-1 and TRBJ1-1; D gene uncertain. The CDR3 runs to 14 residues. V was pared by 0 bases and J by 1 base, with 7 bases between. In germline, CDR1 is SGHRS, CDR2 YFSETQ. Written as DNA, the CDR3 is TGCGCCAGCAGCTTGGTAACAGCGAACACTGAAGCTTTCTTT. This translates into CASSLVTANTEAFF.

The CDR3 loop is CASSLDRGYEKLFF. DNA of the CDR3: TGTGCCAGCAGCTTGGACAGGGGTTATGAAAAACTGTTTTTT. V is TRBV11-2 and J is TRBJ1-4; 9 bases are shared with TRBD1. Trimming removed 3 bases from V and 6 bases from J; junction bases left unmatched: 2. Looked up from germline, CDR1 is SGHAT and CDR2 is FQNNGV. This CDR3 has 14 residues. The variable domain in full, completed from reference TRBV11-2 and TRBJ1-4, reads EAGVAQSPRYKIIEKRQSVAFWCNPISGHATLYWYQQILGQGPKLLIQFQNNGVVDDSQLPKDRFSAERLKGVDSTLKIQPAKLEDSAVYLCASSLDRGYEKLFFGSGTQLSVL.

This chain joins TRBV30 and TRBJ2-7, with D possibly matching TRBD1 (5 bases). In germline, CDR1 is GTSNPN, CDR2 SVGIG (reference sequence). The ends were cut back, 0 bases at V and 3 bases at J, with 12 bases in the middle. This CDR3 region has 14 residues. The CDR3 coding sequence is TGTGCCTGGAGTGTAACTGGCCAGGGCTACGAGCAGTACTTC. Translation: CAWSVTGQGYEQYF.